Presented here are 5 T cell receptor beta chains from one specimen sequenced in a study of T cell repertoires in aging, cancer and after chemotherapy. Amplification of TCR beta used genomic DNA extracted from peripheral blood. Rearranged V-D-J TRB sequences were amplified with a mixed TRB-A/B primer pool. From the multiplex PCR reads, TCRdb called clonotypes with MiXCR, one entry per CDR3 protein. The sample consists of a few thousand distinct CDR3 sequences, about 20% of them appearing once. The material sequenced was blood. The receptor set was obtained from a human donor in good health. The donor label of this sample is uncertain.

This clonotype appeared a few times. CDR3 nucleotide sequence: TGTGCCAGCAGCCATAGACAGGGGCCCTACGAGCAGTACTTC. It encodes CASSHRQGPYEQYF. The rearrangement uses TRBV6-2 or TRBV6-3 and TRBJ2-7; TRBD1 matches at 8 bases. The ends lost 6 bases at V and 2 bases at J; junction bases unmatched: 6. The V gene's germline CDR1 is MNHEY and CDR2 SVGEGT. This CDR3 comprises 14 residues.

The V and J genes are TRBV7-9 and TRBJ2-7; D is possibly TRBD1 (6 bases). The CDR3 covers 13 residues. Germline CDR1 is SEHNR and CDR2 is FQNEAQ (reference sequence). V lost 5 bases and J lost 7, with 15 bases in between. CDR3 nucleotide sequence: TGTGCCAGCAGCACCTACACACAGGGAGAGCAGTACTTC. Protein product: CASSTYTQGEQYF.

The V and J genes are TRBV19 and TRBJ1-5; TRBD1 agrees at 10 bases. The CDR3 has 15 residues. Germline V lookup: CDR1 LNHDA, CDR2 SQIVND (reference sequence). With 6 bases clipped from V and 7 bases from J, the junction kept 9 bases outside the gene matches. CDR3 in DNA: TGTGCCAGTAGCACCGGGACAGGGGACAACCAGCCCCAGCATTTT. Translation: CASSTGTGDNQPQHF. Variable domain in full (rest from reference TRBV19 and TRBJ1-5): DGGITQSPKYLFRKEGQNVTLSCEQNLNHDAMYWYRQDPGQGLRLIYYSQIVNDFQKGDIAEGYSVSREKKESFPLTVTSAQKNPTAFYLCASSTGTGDNQPQHFGDGTRLSIL.

In the case of this clonotype: One end of the junction varies from germline; a read error may be responsible. The V gene is TRBV5-1, the J gene TRBJ2-3; TRBD2 aligns across 7 bases. Germline V gene data show CDR1 as SGHRS and CDR2 as YFSETQ. This CDR3 is built from 14 residues. CDR3 sequence (DNA): TGTGCCAGAAGCTTGGCGTCGGGGGGAGATACGCAGTATTTT. The encoded protein is CARSLASGGDTQYF.

This clonotype appeared a few times. The chain is built from TRBV11-2 and TRBJ2-7; D gene uncertain. The CDR3 totals 13 residues. The germline CDR1 and CDR2 sequences are SGHAT and FQNNGV. Trimming removed 4 bases at V and 3 bases at J, with 10 bases between. CDR3 DNA sequence: TGTGCCAGCAGCTCCACAACTAACTACGAGCAGTACTTC. This codes for CASSSTTNYEQYF.